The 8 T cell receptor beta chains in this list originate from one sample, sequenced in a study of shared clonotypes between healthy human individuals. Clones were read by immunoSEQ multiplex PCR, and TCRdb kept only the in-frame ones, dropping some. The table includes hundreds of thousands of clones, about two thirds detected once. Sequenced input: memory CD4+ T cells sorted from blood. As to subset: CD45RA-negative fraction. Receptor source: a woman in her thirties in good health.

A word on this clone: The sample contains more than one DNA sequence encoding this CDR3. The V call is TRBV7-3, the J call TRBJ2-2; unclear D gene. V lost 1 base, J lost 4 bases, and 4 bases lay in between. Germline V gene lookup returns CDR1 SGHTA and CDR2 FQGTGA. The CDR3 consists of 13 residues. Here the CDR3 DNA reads TGTGCCAGCAGCTTAAACCCCACCGGGGAGCTGTTTTTT. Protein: CASSLNPTGELFF.

The CDR3 spells CASSLIHRGDTQYF. CDR3 nucleotides: TGTGCCAGCAGCCTGATACACAGGGGGGATACGCAGTATTTT. The chain is built from TRBV6-5 and TRBJ2-3, with TRBD1 matching over 8 bases. The CDR3 has 14 residues. The germline CDR1 and CDR2 sequences are MNHEY and SVGAGI. After removal of 6 bases from V and 6 bases from J, the junction contained 8 bases not matched to a gene.

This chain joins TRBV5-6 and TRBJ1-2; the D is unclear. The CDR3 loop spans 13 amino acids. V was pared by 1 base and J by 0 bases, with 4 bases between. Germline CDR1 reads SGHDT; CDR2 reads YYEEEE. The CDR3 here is CASSLSTNYGYTF. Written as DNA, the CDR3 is TGTGCCAGCAGCTTGTCCACTAACTATGGCTACACCTTC.

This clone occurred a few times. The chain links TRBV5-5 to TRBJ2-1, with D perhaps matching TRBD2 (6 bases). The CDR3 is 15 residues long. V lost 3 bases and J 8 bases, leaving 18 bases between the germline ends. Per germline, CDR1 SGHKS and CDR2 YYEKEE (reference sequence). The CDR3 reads CASSSQPGGLDEQFF. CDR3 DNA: TGTGCCAGCAGCTCCCAGCCCGGGGGTCTCGATGAGCAGTTCTTC.

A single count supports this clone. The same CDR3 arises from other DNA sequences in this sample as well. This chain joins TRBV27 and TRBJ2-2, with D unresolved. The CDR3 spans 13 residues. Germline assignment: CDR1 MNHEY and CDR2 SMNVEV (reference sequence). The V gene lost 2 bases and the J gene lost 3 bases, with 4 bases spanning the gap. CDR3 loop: CASSLGDTGELFF. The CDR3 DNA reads TGTGCCAGCAGTTTAGGCGACACCGGGGAGCTGTTTTTT.

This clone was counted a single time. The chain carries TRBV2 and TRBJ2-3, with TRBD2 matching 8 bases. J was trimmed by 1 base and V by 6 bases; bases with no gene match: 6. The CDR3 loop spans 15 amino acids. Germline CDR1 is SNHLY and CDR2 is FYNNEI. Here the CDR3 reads CASSGGLAGTDTQYF. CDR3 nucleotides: TGTGCCAGCAGCGGCGGACTAGCAGGCACAGATACGCAGTATTTT.

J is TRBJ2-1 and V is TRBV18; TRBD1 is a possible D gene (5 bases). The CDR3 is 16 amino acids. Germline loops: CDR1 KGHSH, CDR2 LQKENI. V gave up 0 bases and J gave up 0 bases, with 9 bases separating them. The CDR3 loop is CASSPPGRDSYNEQFF. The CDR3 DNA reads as TGTGCCAGCTCACCACCGGGCAGGGACTCCTACAATGAGCAGTTCTTC. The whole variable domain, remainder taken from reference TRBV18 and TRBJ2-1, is NAGVMQNPRHLVRRRGQEARLRCSPMKGHSHVYWYRQLPEEGLKFMVYLQKENIIDESGMPKERFSAEFPKEGPSILRIQQVVRGDSAAYFCASSPPGRDSYNEQFFGPGTRLTVL.

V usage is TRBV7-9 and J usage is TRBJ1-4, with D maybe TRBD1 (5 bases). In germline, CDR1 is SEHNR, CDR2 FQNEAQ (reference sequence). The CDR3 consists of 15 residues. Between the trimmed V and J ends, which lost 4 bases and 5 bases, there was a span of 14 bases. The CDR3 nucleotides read TGTGCCAGCAGCTACTACAGGACGGGAAATGAAAAACTGTTTTTT. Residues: CASSYYRTGNEKLFF. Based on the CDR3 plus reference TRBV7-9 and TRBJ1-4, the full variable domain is DTGVSQNPRHKITKRGQNVTFRCDPISEHNRLYWYRQTLGQGPEFLTYFQNEAQLEKSRLLSDRFSAERPKGSFSTLEIQRTEQGDSAMYLCASSYYRTGNEKLFFGSGTQLSVL.